The TCR beta chain under discussion was sequenced for a study of CD8 T cells in ankylosing spondylitis. This clonotype showed up just a few times. Antigen unknown. The CDR3 is made up of 14 amino acids. Germline V gene data show CDR1 as SGHTA and CDR2 as FQGTGA. The germline V and J ends were trimmed by 0 bases and 6 bases, with 8 bases remaining between them. Preparation of TCR beta libraries was done by quantitative 5'-RACE with molecular barcodes. TCRdb processed the 5' RACE reads anew with MiXCR; each CDR3 protein has one entry. This sample has around 25,000 distinct CDR3 sequences, with over 10% found just once. Findings and limits, study-wide: Among TCR beta sequences, a motif of roughly 8 highly homologous variants appeared characteristic of ankylosing spondylitis blood. The study looked at matched synovial fluid samples from ankylosing spondylitis patients. Disease-linked clones were reported to be significantly enriched there. Peripheral blood samples showed relatively rare disease-linked clones, and these clones were CD8+.

The material sequenced was blood. This receptor was taken from a male donor with ankylosing spondylitis or in good health (not recorded which). The chain carries TRBV7-3 and TRBJ2-2; D may be TRBD2 (6 bases). In DNA, the CDR3 is TGTGCCAGCAGCTTAACATCGGGAGCCGGGGAGCTGTTTTTT. It codes for CASSLTSGAGELFF.